This TCR beta chain was found in a study of blood T cell repertoires in COVID-19. Study-level background: COVID-19 samples collected from the United States, Italy and Spain covered acute and convalescent phases. PBMCs, B-cell-depleted T cells, or T cells were the source of the cDNA or gDNA that made up the material.

Study processing details: Amplification with reference gene primers provided the estimates of nucleated cell counts. The protocol was immunoSEQ multiplex PCR, while the TCRdb copy is restricted to in-frame clones and leaves out a portion. The V and J calls and clone size come from that table; D and trimming were worked out from the DNA. The sample has around 140,000 clones; about 87% are singletons. V lost 2 bases to trimming and J lost 5 bases, with 18 bases between them. This CDR3 contains 16 residues. The germline gives CDR1 SGHTA, CDR2 FQGNSA. The receptor was derived from a human donor in a cohort sampled during active COVID-19. The sequenced sample consisted of peripheral blood. V is TRBV7-2 and J is TRBJ1-1, with D perhaps matching TRBD1 (5 bases). This CDR3 is CASSLWGVGRITEAFF. The CDR3 nucleotides are TGTGCCAGCAGCTTATGGGGGGTAGGGCGAATTACTGAAGCTTTCTTT.